This T cell receptor beta chain was recorded in a study of T-cell memory formation after mild COVID-19. For the study at large: Clustering of TCRs was largely donor specific. Findings and limits, study-wide: Clones that contracted from day 15 to 85 had balanced CD4/CD8; later expanders were CD4+ biased. Shrinking CD4+ clones were chiefly CM and EM; CD8+ ones were chiefly EMRA.

The CDR3 extends over 15 amino acids. From germline, CDR1 is DFQATT and CDR2 SNEGSKA (reference sequence). Trimming took 0 bases from V and 6 from J; bases not matched to a gene: 9. The sample holds a few counts of this clonotype. Its antigen is unknown. With constant-segment primers, 5'RACE yielded cDNA libraries of TCR alpha and TCR beta that carried sample barcodes and UMIs. Each CDR3 protein is one row after TCRdb ran MiXCR on the 5' RACE reads. The sample lists tens of thousands of distinct CDR3 sequences; approximately 16% were seen once. The source of this sequence is a man younger than 35 who had mild COVID-19 (a few samples of this study predate the infection). Cell type and time point are not known. The sample taken for sequencing was PBMCs or a T cell subset sorted from them (not recorded which). This rearrangement joins TRBV20-1 to TRBJ2-7, with TRBD1 matching over 9 bases. The CDR3 nucleotides are TGCAGTGCTAGAGACCCCCGGACAGGGGTTATCGAGCAGTACTTC. Translation: CSARDPRTGVIEQYF.